This T cell receptor beta chain was observed in a study of regulatory T cells in long-lasting Graves disease. This clonotype was recorded a few times. Arm-PCR of CDR3 regions and iRepertoire HTBI primers were the basis on which TCR beta libraries were built. Per the original data handling: Under 75 TRBV and roughly 15 TRBJ segments were identified across samples. A single record per CDR3 protein comes from TCRdb applying MiXCR to the multiplex PCR reads. In this record, the V and J calls reflect TCRdb's handling and not the investigators' own analysis. In the table there are some 430,000 distinct CDR3 sequences, roughly 21% of which are singletons. The CDR3 has 14 residues. Trimming cost V 5 bases and J 11 bases, with 21 bases left between them. Germline V gives CDR1 SEHNR, CDR2 FQNEAQ (reference sequence). Time point here: persistent/refractory GD, antithyroid drugs over 5 years with positive TRAb. PBMC-extracted RNA yielded the TCR library.

The sequencing here drew on peripheral blood mononuclear cells (PBMCs), taken when the disease was refractory, from a patient treated with antithyroid drugs. The genes are TRBV7-9 and TRBJ1-1; D gene ambiguous. The receptor was derived from a female donor with Graves disease. CDR3 sequence (DNA): TGTGCCAGCAGCGCCCGGGCGGACCCAGGTGGTGCTTTCTTT. It yields the protein CASSARADPGGAFF. Full variable domain (missing parts from reference TRBV7-9 and TRBJ1-1): DTGVSQNPRHKITKRGQNVTFRCDPISEHNRLYWYRQTLGQGPEFLTYFQNEAQLEKSRLLSDRFSAERPKGSFSTLEIQRTEQGDSAMYLCASSARADPGGAFFGQGTRLTVV.